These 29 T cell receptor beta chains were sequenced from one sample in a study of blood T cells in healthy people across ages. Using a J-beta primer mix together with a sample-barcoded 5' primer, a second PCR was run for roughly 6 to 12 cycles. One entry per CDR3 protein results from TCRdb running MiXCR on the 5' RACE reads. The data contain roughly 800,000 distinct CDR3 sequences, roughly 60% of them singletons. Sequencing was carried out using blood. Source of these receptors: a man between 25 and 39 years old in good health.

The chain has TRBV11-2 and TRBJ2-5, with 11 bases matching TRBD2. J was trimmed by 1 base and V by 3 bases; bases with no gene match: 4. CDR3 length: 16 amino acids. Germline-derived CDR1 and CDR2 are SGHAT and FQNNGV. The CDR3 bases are TGTGCCAGCAGCTTCTCTAGCGGGGGGACCCAAGAGACCCAGTACTTC. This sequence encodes CASSFSSGGTQETQYF.

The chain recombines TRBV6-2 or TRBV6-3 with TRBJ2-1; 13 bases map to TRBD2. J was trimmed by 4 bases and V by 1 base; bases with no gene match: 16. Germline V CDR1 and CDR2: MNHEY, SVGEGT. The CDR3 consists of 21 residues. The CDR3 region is CASSYWPSATSGGATYNEQFF. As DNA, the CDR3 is TGTGCCAGCAGTTACTGGCCTTCGGCTACTAGCGGGGGGGCCACGTACAATGAGCAGTTCTTC.

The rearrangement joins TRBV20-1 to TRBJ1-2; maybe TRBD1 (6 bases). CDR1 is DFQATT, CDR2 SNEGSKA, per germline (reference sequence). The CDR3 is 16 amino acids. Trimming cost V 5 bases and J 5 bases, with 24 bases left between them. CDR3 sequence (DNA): TGCAGTGCTGGGGGGGCAGGCCAACTAAATCTGTATGGCTACACCTTC. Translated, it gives CSAGGAGQLNLYGYTF.

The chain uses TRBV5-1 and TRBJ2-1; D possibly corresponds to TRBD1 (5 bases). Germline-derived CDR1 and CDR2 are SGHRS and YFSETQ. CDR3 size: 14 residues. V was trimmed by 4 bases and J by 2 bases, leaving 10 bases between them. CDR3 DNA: TGCGCCAGCAGCCCCAGGACAACCTACAATGAGCAGTTCTTC. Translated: CASSPRTTYNEQFF.

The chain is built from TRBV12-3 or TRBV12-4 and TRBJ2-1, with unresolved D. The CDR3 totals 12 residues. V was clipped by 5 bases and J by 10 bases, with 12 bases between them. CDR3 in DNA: TGTGCCAGCAGTCGTTCAGGCTACGAGCAGTTCTTC. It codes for CASSRSGYEQFF.

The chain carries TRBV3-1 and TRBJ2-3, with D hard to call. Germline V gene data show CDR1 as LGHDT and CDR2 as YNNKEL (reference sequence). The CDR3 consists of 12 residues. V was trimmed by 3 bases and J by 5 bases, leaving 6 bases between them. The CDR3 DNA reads TGTGCCAGCAGCCAGACGATAGATACGCAGTATTTT. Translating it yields CASSQTIDTQYF.

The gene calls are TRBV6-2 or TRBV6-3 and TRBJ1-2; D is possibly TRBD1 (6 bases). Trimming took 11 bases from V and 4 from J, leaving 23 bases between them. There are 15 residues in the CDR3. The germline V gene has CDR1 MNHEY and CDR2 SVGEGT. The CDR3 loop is CAAGTQRLTSYGYTF. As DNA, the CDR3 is TGTGCCGCCGGGACACAGAGATTGACTAGCTATGGCTACACCTTC.

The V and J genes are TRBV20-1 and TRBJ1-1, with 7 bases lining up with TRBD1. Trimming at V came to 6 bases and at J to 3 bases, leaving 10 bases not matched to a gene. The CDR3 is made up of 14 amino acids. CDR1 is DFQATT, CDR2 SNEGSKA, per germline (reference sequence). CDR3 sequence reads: CSAREGGPYTEAFF. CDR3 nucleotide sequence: TGCAGTGCCAGGGAAGGGGGCCCTTACACTGAAGCTTTCTTT.

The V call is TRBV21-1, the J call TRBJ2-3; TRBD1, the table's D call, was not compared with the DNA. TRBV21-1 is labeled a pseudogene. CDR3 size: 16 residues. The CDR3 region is CASSPMTGLNTDTQYF. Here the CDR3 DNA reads TGTGCCAGCAGCCCGATGACAGGGTTGAACACAGATACGCAGTATTTT.

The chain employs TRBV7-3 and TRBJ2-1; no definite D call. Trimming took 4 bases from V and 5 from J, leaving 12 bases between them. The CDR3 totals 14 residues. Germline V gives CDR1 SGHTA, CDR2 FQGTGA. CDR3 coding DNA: TGTGCCAGCAGCTCCTCCGGACCAAACAATGAGCAGTTCTTC. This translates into CASSSSGPNNEQFF.

The CDR3 is CASSYSSGPYEQYF. The CDR3 nucleotides read TGTGCCAGCAGTTACTCTAGCGGGCCCTACGAGCAGTACTTC. The J gene is TRBJ2-4, the V gene TRBV6-5; 7 bases line up with TRBD2. Matching the DNA end better, TRBJ2-7 makes the J call doubtful. The CDR3 has 14 amino acids. The germline CDR1 and CDR2 sequences are MNHEY and SVGAGI.

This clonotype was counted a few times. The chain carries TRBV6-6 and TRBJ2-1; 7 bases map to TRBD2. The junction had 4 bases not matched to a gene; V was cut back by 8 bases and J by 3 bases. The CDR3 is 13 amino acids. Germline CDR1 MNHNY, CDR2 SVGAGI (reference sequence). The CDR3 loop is CASGLAGYNEQFF. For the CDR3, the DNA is TGTGCCAGCGGGTTAGCGGGCTACAATGAGCAGTTCTTC.

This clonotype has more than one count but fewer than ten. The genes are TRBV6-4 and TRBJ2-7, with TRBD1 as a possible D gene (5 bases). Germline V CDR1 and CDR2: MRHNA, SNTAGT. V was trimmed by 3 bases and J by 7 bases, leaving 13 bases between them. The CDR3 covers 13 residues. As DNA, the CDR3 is TGTGCCAGCAGTGAAAGGCAGGGTGGTGAGCAGTACTTC. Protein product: CASSERQGGEQYF.

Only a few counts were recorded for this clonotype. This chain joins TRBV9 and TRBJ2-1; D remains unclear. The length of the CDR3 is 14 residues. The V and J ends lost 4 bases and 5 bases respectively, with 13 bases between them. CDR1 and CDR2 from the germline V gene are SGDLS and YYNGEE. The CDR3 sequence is CASSLRPDHNEQFF. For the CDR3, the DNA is TGTGCCAGCAGCCTCCGACCCGACCACAATGAGCAGTTCTTC.

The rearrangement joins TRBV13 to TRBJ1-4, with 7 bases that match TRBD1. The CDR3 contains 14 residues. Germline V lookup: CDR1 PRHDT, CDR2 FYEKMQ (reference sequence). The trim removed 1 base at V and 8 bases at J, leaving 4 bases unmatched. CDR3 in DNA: TGTGCCAGCAGCTTAGCGGGACAGTACGAAAAACTGTTTTTT. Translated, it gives CASSLAGQYEKLFF.

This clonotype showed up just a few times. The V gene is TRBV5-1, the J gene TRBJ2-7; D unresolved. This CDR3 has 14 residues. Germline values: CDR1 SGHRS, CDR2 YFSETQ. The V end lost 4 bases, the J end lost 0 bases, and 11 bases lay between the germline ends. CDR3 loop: CASSLTSRSYEQYF. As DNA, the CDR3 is TGCGCCAGCAGCCTAACGAGTCGCTCCTACGAGCAGTACTTC.

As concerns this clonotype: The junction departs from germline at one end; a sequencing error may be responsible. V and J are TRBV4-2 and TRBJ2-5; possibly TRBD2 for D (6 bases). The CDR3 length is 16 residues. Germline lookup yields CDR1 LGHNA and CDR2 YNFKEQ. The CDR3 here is CVSSQAEGRQQETQYF. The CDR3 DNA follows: TGTGTCAGCAGCCAAGCGGAGGGTCGGCAGCAAGAGACCCAGTACTTC.

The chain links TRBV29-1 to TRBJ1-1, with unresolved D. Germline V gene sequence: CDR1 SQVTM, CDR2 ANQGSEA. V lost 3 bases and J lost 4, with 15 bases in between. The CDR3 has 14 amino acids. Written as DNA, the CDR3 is TGCAGCGTTGACTTCCGGGATATGGGCACTGAAGCTTTCTTT. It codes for CSVDFRDMGTEAFF.

DNA for the CDR3: TGTGCCAGCAGTTACGGGGGGACGCAAGAGACCCAGTACTTC. This encodes CASSYGGTQETQYF. The chain combines TRBV6-5 with TRBJ2-5; D perhaps matches TRBD2 (6 bases). The ends were cut back, 2 bases at V and 2 bases at J, with 9 bases in the middle. The CDR3 has 14 amino acids. Germline CDR1 reads MNHEY; CDR2 reads SVGAGI.

The CDR3 here is CASSEGLASEQYF. In nucleotides, the CDR3 is TGTGCCAGCAGTGAAGGCCTAGCGTCCGAGCAGTACTTC. The V gene is TRBV25-1, the J gene TRBJ2-4; weak D call: TRBD2 (6 bases). The last part of the DNA fits TRBJ2-7 better; the J call may be wrong. The CDR3 is 13 amino acids. Germline V gene lookup returns CDR1 MGHDK and CDR2 SYGVNS.

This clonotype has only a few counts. The CDR3 DNA follows: TGCGCCAGCAGCTCAAGCCCAGCGGGGGGCGGCACAGATACGCAGTATTTT. Translating gives CASSSSPAGGGTDTQYF. This rearrangement joins TRBV5-1 to TRBJ2-3; 9 nucleotides agree with TRBD2. Germline V gene sequence: CDR1 SGHRS, CDR2 YFSETQ. The trim removed 3 bases at V and 1 base at J, leaving 9 bases unmatched. The CDR3 is 17 amino acids.

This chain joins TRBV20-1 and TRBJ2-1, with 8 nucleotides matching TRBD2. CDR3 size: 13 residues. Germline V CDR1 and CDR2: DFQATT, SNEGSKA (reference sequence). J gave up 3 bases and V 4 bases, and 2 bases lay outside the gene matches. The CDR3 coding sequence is TGCAGTGCTACTACTAGCGGCTACAATGAGCAGTTCTTC. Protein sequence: CSATTSGYNEQFF.

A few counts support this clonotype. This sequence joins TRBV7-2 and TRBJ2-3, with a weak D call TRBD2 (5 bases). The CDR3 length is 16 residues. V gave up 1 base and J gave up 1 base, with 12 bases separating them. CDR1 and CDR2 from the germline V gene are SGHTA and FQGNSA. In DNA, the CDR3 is TGTGCCAGCAGCTTAGGGTCATCCGGGGGCACAGATACGCAGTATTTT. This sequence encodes CASSLGSSGGTDTQYF.

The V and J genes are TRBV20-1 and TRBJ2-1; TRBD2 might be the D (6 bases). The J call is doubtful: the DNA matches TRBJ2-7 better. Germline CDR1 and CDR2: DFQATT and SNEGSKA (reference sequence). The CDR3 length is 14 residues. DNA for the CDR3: TGCAGTGGGGAGGTCGAGACAGACGACAATGAGCAGTACTTC. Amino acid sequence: CSGEVETDDNEQYF.

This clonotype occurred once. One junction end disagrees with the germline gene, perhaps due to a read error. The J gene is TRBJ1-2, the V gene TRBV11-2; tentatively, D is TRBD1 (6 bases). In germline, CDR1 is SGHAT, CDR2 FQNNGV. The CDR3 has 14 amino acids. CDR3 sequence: CAGSVSDSNYGYTF. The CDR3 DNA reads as TGTGCCGGCAGCGTGTCGGACAGTAACTATGGCTACACCTTC.

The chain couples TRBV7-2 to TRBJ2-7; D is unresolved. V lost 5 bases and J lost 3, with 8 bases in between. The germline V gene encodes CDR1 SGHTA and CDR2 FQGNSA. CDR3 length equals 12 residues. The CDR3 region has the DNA TGTGCCAGCAGCGCCGTATACTACGAGCAGTACTTC. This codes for CASSAVYYEQYF.

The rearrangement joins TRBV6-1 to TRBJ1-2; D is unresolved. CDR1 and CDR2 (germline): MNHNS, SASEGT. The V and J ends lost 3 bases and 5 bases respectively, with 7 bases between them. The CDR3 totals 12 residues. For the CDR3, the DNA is TGTGCCAGCAGTGATATAGAGTATGGCTACACCTTC. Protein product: CASSDIEYGYTF.

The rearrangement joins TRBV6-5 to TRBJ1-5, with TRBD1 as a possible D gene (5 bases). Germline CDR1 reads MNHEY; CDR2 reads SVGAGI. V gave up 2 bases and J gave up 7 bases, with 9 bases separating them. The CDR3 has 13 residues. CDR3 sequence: CASSYGGGQPQHF. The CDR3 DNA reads TGTGCCAGCAGTTACGGGGGAGGACAGCCCCAGCATTTT.

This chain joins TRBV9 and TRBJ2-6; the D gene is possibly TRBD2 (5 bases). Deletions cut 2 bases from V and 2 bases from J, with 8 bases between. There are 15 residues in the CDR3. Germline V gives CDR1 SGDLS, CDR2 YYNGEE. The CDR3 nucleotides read TGTGCCAGCAGCGTTGGAGGTCCTGGGGCCAACGTCCTGACTTTC. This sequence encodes CASSVGGPGANVLTF.